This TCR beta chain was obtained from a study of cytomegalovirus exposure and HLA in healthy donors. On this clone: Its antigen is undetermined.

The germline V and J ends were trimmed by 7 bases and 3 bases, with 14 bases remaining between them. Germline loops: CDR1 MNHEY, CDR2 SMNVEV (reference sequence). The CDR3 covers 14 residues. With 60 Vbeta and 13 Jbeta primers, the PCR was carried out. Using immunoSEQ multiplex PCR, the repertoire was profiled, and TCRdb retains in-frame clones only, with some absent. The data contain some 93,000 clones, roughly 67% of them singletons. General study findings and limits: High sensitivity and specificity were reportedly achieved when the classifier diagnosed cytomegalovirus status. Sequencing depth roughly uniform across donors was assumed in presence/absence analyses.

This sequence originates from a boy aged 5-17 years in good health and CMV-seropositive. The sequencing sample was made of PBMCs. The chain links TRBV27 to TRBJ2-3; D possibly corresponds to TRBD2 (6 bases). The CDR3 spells CASNPGLTTDTQYF. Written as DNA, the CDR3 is TGTGCCAGCAACCCGGGACTCACTACAGATACGCAGTATTTT.